The 9 T cell receptor beta chains reported below all come from one sample, sequenced in a study of blood T cell repertoires in COVID-19. TCRdb's copy holds only in-frame clones and misses some; the assay was immunoSEQ multiplex PCR. The table lists approximately 20,000 clones, 91% of them singletons. Sequencing was carried out using peripheral blood. Receptors originate from a human donor in a cohort sampled during active COVID-19.

Comment on this clone: Other DNA sequences in this sample translate to the same CDR3. V usage is TRBV5-1 and J usage is TRBJ2-3; 12 bases line up with TRBD2. The V and J ends lost 0 bases and 3 bases, in that order; junction bases with no gene match: 2. Germline-derived CDR1 and CDR2 are SGHRS and YFSETQ. This CDR3 has 16 amino acids. In DNA, the CDR3 is TGCGCCAGCAGCTTGGGTGGGACTAGCGGGACAGATACGCAGTATTTT. Residues: CASSLGGTSGTDTQYF.

The chain has TRBV2 and TRBJ1-3; 12 bases are shared with TRBD1. The trim removed 6 bases at V and 0 bases at J, leaving 9 bases unmatched. The CDR3 runs to 18 residues. Germline lookup yields CDR1 SNHLY and CDR2 FYNNEI. The CDR3 loop reads CASRGTGGFVGSGNTIYF. CDR3 DNA sequence: TGTGCCAGCAGAGGGACAGGGGGCTTCGTGGGCTCTGGAAACACCATATATTTT.

J is TRBJ2-1 and V is TRBV9, with D perhaps matching TRBD1 (5 bases). Per the germline V gene, CDR1 is SGDLS and CDR2 is YYNGEE. The CDR3 extends over 16 amino acids. Trimming took off 0 bases at V and 0 bases at J, with 10 bases between the two ends. The CDR3 DNA follows: TGTGCCAGCAGCGTAGAACAGGCGAGCTCCTACAATGAGCAGTTCTTC. This sequence encodes CASSVEQASSYNEQFF.

This clone came up once. The chain employs TRBV6-5 and TRBJ2-7; no definite D call. V was clipped by 7 bases and J by 9 bases, with 13 bases between them. The CDR3 sequence is 11 residues long. The germline CDR1 and CDR2 sequences are MNHEY and SVGAGI. The CDR3 DNA sequence: TGTGCCAGCATTGTCGCACAAAGGCAGTACTTC. It codes for CASIVAQRQYF.

This chain uses TRBV27 with TRBJ2-1; possible D gene TRBD2, 6 bases. V dropped 3 bases and J dropped 1 base, with 10 bases sitting between them. This CDR3 has 15 residues. Germline assignment: CDR1 MNHEY and CDR2 SMNVEV (reference sequence). Here the CDR3 reads CASSLWEESYNEQFF. The CDR3 nucleotides are TGTGCCAGCAGTTTGTGGGAGGAGTCCTACAATGAGCAGTTCTTC.

This clone is judged medium-sized. The chain recombines TRBV11-2 with TRBJ1-1, with TRBD1 identical over 8 bases. V was pared by 2 bases and J by 7 bases, with 6 bases of the junction left unmatched. The CDR3 is 14 amino acids. Germline lookup yields CDR1 SGHAT and CDR2 FQNNGV. The chain's CDR3 is CASSLWVGQGEAFF. The CDR3 DNA sequence: TGTGCCAGCAGCTTATGGGTAGGACAGGGTGAAGCTTTCTTT.

The V gene is TRBV11-3, the J gene TRBJ1-3; unclear D gene. The germline V gene encodes CDR1 SGHNT and CDR2 YENEEA. The CDR3 sequence is 13 residues long. The V gene lost 8 bases and the J gene lost 2 bases, with 10 bases spanning the gap. The CDR3 coding sequence is TGTGCCAGCGGCCTTTATGCTGGAAACACCATATATTTT. Translated: CASGLYAGNTIYF. The complete variable domain, with remaining parts taken from reference TRBV11-3 and TRBJ1-3, reads EAGVVQSPRYKIIEKKQPVAFWCNPISGHNTLYWYLQNLGQGPELLIRYENEEAVDDSQLPKDRFSAERLKGVDSTLKIQPAELGDSAVYLCASGLYAGNTIYFGEGSWLTVV.

This chain joins TRBV27 and TRBJ1-6; tentative D call: TRBD1 (5 bases). Germline V gene data show CDR1 as MNHEY and CDR2 as SMNVEV (reference sequence). There are 15 residues in the CDR3. V was pared by 0 bases and J by 7 bases, with 10 bases between. The CDR3 nucleotides are TGTGCCAGCAGTTTATCGCAGGGCCCGAATTCACCCCTCCACTTT. It is translated as CASSLSQGPNSPLHF.

This chain links TRBV20-1 with TRBJ1-1; no firm D call. Germline V gene sequence: CDR1 DFQATT, CDR2 SNEGSKA (reference sequence). The CDR3 contains 11 residues. V shed 2 bases and J shed 8 bases, with 9 bases lying between them. CDR3 residues: CSARRQAEAFF. The CDR3 DNA reads as TGCAGTGCTAGAAGGCAGGCCGAAGCTTTCTTT.